This TCR beta chain was captured by sequencing in a study of tumor and adjacent non-tumor tissue in lung cancer. Background on the study: Stage I to III disease affected some 11 men and 5 women aged about 30 to 85. Regarding the study as a whole: TCR diversity was significantly greater in tumor than normal lung tissue.

The template was RNA from unsorted bulk tissue. This non-tumor lung sample came from over 3 cm beyond the tumor edge. Turning to this clonotype: Its antigen is currently unknown. An end of the junction does not agree with germline; a read error may underlie this.

This CDR3 region has 18 residues. CDR1 and CDR2 (germline): MNHEY, SVGEGT. TCRbeta libraries were built with three rounds of nested PCR, modified from ARM-PCR. Using its own MiXCR run on the multiplex PCR reads, TCRdb lists one record per CDR3 protein. The table has 85,000 or so distinct CDR3 sequences, 75% to 85% seen once. The receptor was derived from a woman in her forties or fifties with non-small cell lung cancer. The sequencing sample was made of distant non-tumor lung tissue. The J gene is TRBJ1-5, the V gene TRBV6-2 or TRBV6-3, with D possibly matching TRBD1 (5 bases). The CDR3: CASSLPAYRFRSNQSQHF. In nucleotides, the CDR3 is TGTGCCAGCAGCCTCCCCGCTTACAGGTTCAGGAGCAATCAGTCCCAGCATTTT.